One sample yielded the 22 T cell receptor beta chains listed below, sequenced in a study of blood T cell repertoires in COVID-19. Some clones are missing from TCRdb's copy, which holds only in-frame ones; the method was immunoSEQ multiplex PCR. The table lists around 150,000 clones, over 70% of them singletons. The sample consisted of PBMCs or T cells enriched from blood (not recorded which). All receptors derive from a woman aged 60-75 years who had recovered from COVID-19.

The gene calls are TRBV18 and TRBJ1-1; weak D call: TRBD1 (6 bases). The CDR3 runs to 14 residues. The germline V gene encodes CDR1 KGHSH and CDR2 LQKENI. Trimming shortened V by 6 bases and J by 5 bases, and 16 bases separated the two germline ends. CDR3 loop: CASSEPGEGTEAFF. The CDR3 DNA reads TGTGCCAGCTCCGAACCAGGGGAAGGGACTGAAGCTTTCTTT.

The V and J genes are TRBV9 and TRBJ2-3; tentatively, D is TRBD1 (6 bases). Trimming took 8 bases from V and 4 from J, leaving 14 bases between them. The length of the CDR3 is 13 residues. Germline CDR1 is SGDLS and CDR2 is YYNGEE. The CDR3 is CASGDIGADTQYF. DNA of the CDR3: TGTGCCAGTGGGGACATCGGGGCAGATACGCAGTATTTT.

V usage is TRBV7-9 and J usage is TRBJ2-7, with TRBD2 identical over 9 bases. Germline values: CDR1 SEHNR, CDR2 FQNEAQ (reference sequence). There are 15 residues in the CDR3. Unmatched junction bases numbered 9, after V lost 8 bases and J lost 1 base. CDR3 region: CASSRETSGSYEQYF. The CDR3 nucleotides are TGTGCCAGCTCCCGGGAAACTAGCGGGTCCTACGAGCAGTACTTC. The entire variable domain, with the rest obtained from reference TRBV7-9 and TRBJ2-7, is as follows: DTGVSQNPRHKITKRGQNVTFRCDPISEHNRLYWYRQTLGQGPEFLTYFQNEAQLEKSRLLSDRFSAERPKGSFSTLEIQRTEQGDSAMYLCASSRETSGSYEQYFGPGTRLTVT.

V is TRBV11-2 and J is TRBJ2-7; 8 bases agree with TRBD2. The CDR3 extends over 15 amino acids. J was trimmed by 3 bases and V by 4 bases; bases with no gene match: 8. Per germline, CDR1 SGHAT and CDR2 FQNNGV. The CDR3, as DNA: TGTGCCAGCAGCTCCGGGGGGGCCTTATACTACGAGCAGTACTTC. It codes for CASSSGGALYYEQYF.

V usage is TRBV25-1 and J usage is TRBJ2-1; 10 bases agree with TRBD1. Germline V gene data show CDR1 as MGHDK and CDR2 as SYGVNS. The CDR3 has 11 residues. The V and J ends lost 7 bases and 14 bases, in that order; junction bases with no gene match: 5. The CDR3 loop reads CASNGGTGEFF. For the CDR3, the DNA is TGTGCCAGCAATGGAGGGACAGGGGAGTTCTTC.

This clone turned up a few times. This chain links TRBV11-2 with TRBJ2-2, with D possibly TRBD2 on 7 matching bases. Deletions cut 0 bases from V and 3 bases from J, with 11 bases between. The CDR3 length is 16 residues. Germline-derived CDR1 and CDR2 are SGHAT and FQNNGV. This chain's CDR3 is CASSLDPGGYTGELFF. CDR3 nucleotides: TGTGCCAGCAGCTTAGATCCGGGGGGCTACACCGGGGAGCTGTTTTTT.

The chain uses TRBV5-6 and TRBJ1-2, with TRBD1 matching over 8 bases. The CDR3 is 14 residues long. Trimming at V came to 4 bases and at J to 3 bases, leaving 5 bases not matched to a gene. Germline loops: CDR1 SGHDT, CDR2 YYEEEE. CDR3 in DNA: TGTGCCAGCAGCGCAGGGGGCGCGGACTATGGCTACACCTTC. Its protein product is CASSAGGADYGYTF.

The rearrangement uses TRBV7-2 and TRBJ2-3; TRBD2 matches 8 bases. CDR1 is SGHTA, CDR2 FQGNSA, per germline. The trim removed 1 base at V and 14 bases at J, leaving 8 bases unmatched. The CDR3 has 13 residues. In DNA form, the CDR3 reads TGTGCCAGCAGCTTAGGGCGGGCGGGGGGCGGGTATTTT. It codes for CASSLGRAGGGYF.

The rearrangement links TRBV21-1 to TRBJ2-5; the D call of TRBD1 is as the table states it, not checked on the DNA. TRBV21-1 is deemed a pseudogene. The CDR3 is 13 residues long. The CDR3 DNA reads TGTGCCAGCAGCAGAACAGGGGTGGAGACCCAGTACTTC. Protein product: CASSRTGVETQYF.

This rearrangement joins TRBV27 to TRBJ1-2, with 9 bases matching TRBD1. Germline lookup yields CDR1 MNHEY and CDR2 SMNVEV (reference sequence). The V gene end was trimmed by 5 bases and the J gene end by 6 bases; junction bases not matched to a gene: 13. This CDR3 region has 16 residues. For the CDR3, the DNA is TGTGCCAGCAGTCGGGACAGGACAGGGGCTTGGCATGGCTACACCTTC. The encoded protein is CASSRDRTGAWHGYTF.

J is TRBJ1-1 and V is TRBV19, with 8 bases lining up with TRBD1. The CDR3 has 13 amino acids. The germline V gene has CDR1 LNHDA and CDR2 SQIVND (reference sequence). V shed 6 bases, J shed 5 bases, and the junction held 5 bases outside the gene matches. The CDR3 here is CASSSDRGTEAFF. CDR3 nucleotide sequence: TGTGCCAGTAGCTCAGACAGGGGAACTGAAGCTTTCTTT.

The table lists this clone with a few counts. The chain employs TRBV5-1 and TRBJ2-7; D is unresolved. V lost 6 bases, J lost 2 bases, and 15 bases lay in between. From germline, CDR1 is SGHRS and CDR2 YFSETQ. CDR3 length: 14 residues. The chain's CDR3 is CASTPGSGPYEQYF. CDR3 nucleotides: TGCGCCAGCACCCCAGGATCAGGCCCCTACGAGCAGTACTTC.

The rearrangement links TRBV30 to TRBJ2-3, with 7 bases lining up with TRBD1. There are 15 residues in the CDR3. Germline trimming cut 2 bases from V and 0 bases from J; bases unmatched to any gene: 5. Germline V gives CDR1 GTSNPN, CDR2 SVGIG (reference sequence). The DNA of the CDR3 is TGTGCCTGGAGTCAGACAGGGATTAGCACAGATACGCAGTATTTT. Protein product: CAWSQTGISTDTQYF. Filled out from reference TRBV30 and TRBJ2-3, the complete variable domain reads SQTIHQWPATLVQPVGSPLSLECTVEGTSNPNLYWYRQAAGRGLQLLFYSVGIGQISSEVPQNLSASRPQDRQFILSSKKLLLSDSGFYLCAWSQTGISTDTQYFGPGTRLTVL.

The V gene is TRBV9, the J gene TRBJ1-6; 7 bases match TRBD1. V lost 3 bases and J lost 5; bases outside the gene matches: 5. CDR1 and CDR2 from the germline V gene are SGDLS and YYNGEE. The CDR3 consists of 15 residues. This CDR3 is CASSGGTADNSPLHF. The DNA for the CDR3 is TGTGCCAGCAGCGGGGGGACAGCCGATAATTCACCCCTCCACTTT.

This chain uses TRBV7-9 with TRBJ1-1, with 9 bases matching TRBD1. V lost 5 bases to trimming and J lost 1 base; unmatched junction nucleotides: 2. Germline CDR1 reads SEHNR; CDR2 reads FQNEAQ (reference sequence). The CDR3 runs 14 residues. The CDR3 DNA reads TGTGCCAGCAGCCCGGGACAGGGGAACACTGAAGCTTTCTTT. It translates to CASSPGQGNTEAFF.

The chain recombines TRBV5-6 with TRBJ1-6; D remains unclear. The germline V and J ends were trimmed by 4 bases and 6 bases, with 11 bases remaining between them. The CDR3 consists of 14 residues. From germline, CDR1 is SGHDT and CDR2 YYEEEE. The CDR3 spells CASSPLSFNSPLHF. The DNA for the CDR3 is TGTGCCAGCAGCCCTCTCAGTTTTAATTCACCCCTCCACTTT.

This clone was detected only a few times. In the same sample, other DNA sequences code for this CDR3. The chain joins TRBV30 to TRBJ2-1; TRBD2 matches at 11 bases. The CDR3 is made up of 15 amino acids. The junction had 4 bases not matched to a gene; V was cut back by 0 bases and J by 6 bases. Per germline, CDR1 GTSNPN and CDR2 SVGIG (reference sequence). CDR3: CAWSVLAGGSNEQFF. DNA of the CDR3: TGTGCCTGGAGTGTTTTAGCGGGGGGGAGCAATGAGCAGTTCTTC. The variable domain in full, completed from reference TRBV30 and TRBJ2-1, reads SQTIHQWPATLVQPVGSPLSLECTVEGTSNPNLYWYRQAAGRGLQLLFYSVGIGQISSEVPQNLSASRPQDRQFILSSKKLLLSDSGFYLCAWSVLAGGSNEQFFGPGTRLTVL.

CDR3 amino acids: CASSLGRDSYQPQHF. CDR3 nucleotide sequence: TGTGCCAGCAGCTTAGGCCGGGACAGCTATCAGCCCCAGCATTTT. V gene TRBV13 combines with J gene TRBJ1-5, with TRBD1 matching over 7 bases. Germline values: CDR1 PRHDT, CDR2 FYEKMQ (reference sequence). CDR3 length: 15 amino acids. J lost 5 bases, V lost 0 bases, and 4 bases had no gene match.

This clone was counted only a few times. V gene TRBV6-2 or TRBV6-3 combines with J gene TRBJ2-7, with 7 bases identical to TRBD1. The V and J ends lost 5 bases and 3 bases, in that order; junction bases with no gene match: 7. This CDR3 is 14 amino acids long. Germline lookup yields CDR1 MNHEY and CDR2 SVGEGT. As DNA, the CDR3 is TGTGCCAGCAGTAAGACAGGGAGCCTCTACGAGCAGTACTTC. Translating gives CASSKTGSLYEQYF.

This clone occurred once. The chain uses TRBV7-2 and TRBJ1-6; D gene uncertain. This CDR3 has 15 residues. Trimming took 1 base from V and 7 from J, leaving 11 bases between them. Germline V gene data show CDR1 as SGHTA and CDR2 as FQGNSA. The CDR3 sequence is CASSLDRVLNSPLHF. CDR3 nucleotides: TGTGCCAGCAGCTTAGATCGGGTTTTAAATTCACCCCTCCACTTT.

The V gene is TRBV12-5, the J gene TRBJ1-1; weak D call: TRBD1 (6 bases). The CDR3 spans 15 residues. CDR1 and CDR2 (germline): LGHNT, FRNRAP. The V end was cut by 4 bases, the J end by 0 bases, with 12 bases between. CDR3 nucleotides: TGTGCTAGTGGTTCAGTGACAGGCCTGAACACTGAAGCTTTCTTT. It translates to CASGSVTGLNTEAFF.

The gene calls are TRBV21-1 and TRBJ2-2; the DNA was not used to check the table's D call, TRBD2. TRBV21-1 is assigned pseudogene status. The CDR3 has 16 amino acids. Here the CDR3 DNA reads TGTGCCAGCAGCAAATATGGACTAGCGAACACCGGGGAGCTGTTTTTT. This gives the protein CASSKYGLANTGELFF.